The present entry profiles one T cell receptor (beta chain) with its context. The authors' processing: Amplification of reference gene primers provided the estimated nucleated cell counts. Measured with immunoSEQ multiplex PCR; TCRdb has only the in-frame clones, and not every one. V and J calls and clone size are as listed in that table; D and trimming were resolved from the DNA. Here the sample spans some 160,000 clones, about 80% being singletons. This sample was included in a study of blood T cell repertoires in COVID-19. On the study more broadly: Collection of acute and convalescent COVID-19 samples took place in the United States, Italy and Spain. Nucleic acid was either cDNA or gDNA, and it came from T cells, B-cell-depleted T cells, or PBMCs.

This receptor was taken from a woman of 80 years or more with acute or convalescent COVID-19. The sequenced material came from peripheral blood.

CDR3 sequence: CAWSKAMNTEAFF. CDR3 sequence (DNA): TGTGCCTGGAGTAAAGCTATGAACACTGAAGCTTTCTTT. The V call is TRBV30, the J call TRBJ1-1; D not resolved. V gave up 2 bases and J gave up 0 bases, with 7 bases separating them. The germline V gene encodes CDR1 GTSNPN and CDR2 SVGIG (reference sequence). CDR3 length equals 13 residues.